The TCR beta chain under discussion was sequenced for a study of cytomegalovirus exposure and HLA in healthy donors. Study-level findings and limits: TCR beta chains numbering some 160 were designated cytomegalovirus-associated. As confirmed in vitro, three CMV-associated chains were specific for CMV antigens.

It was the approximately 120-subject validation cohort, separate from the roughly 700-subject first cohort, to which the donors belonged. The CDR3 is made up of 14 amino acids. V lost 3 bases to trimming and J lost 8 bases, with 16 bases between them. Germline V gene data show CDR1 as LNHDA and CDR2 as SQIVND (reference sequence). Measured with immunoSEQ multiplex PCR; TCRdb has only the in-frame clones, and not every one. The data contain about 140,000 clones, about 83% of them singletons. A note on this clone: The target antigen is unknown.

Source material: PBMCs. The chain employs TRBV19 and TRBJ1-1, with D perhaps matching TRBD1 (5 bases). The receptor's source is a woman in her thirties in good health and CMV-seronegative. CDR3 sequence (DNA): TGTGCCAGTAGTATCGTGGGACTCTTAAGGGAAGCTTTCTTT. Translation: CASSIVGLLREAFF.